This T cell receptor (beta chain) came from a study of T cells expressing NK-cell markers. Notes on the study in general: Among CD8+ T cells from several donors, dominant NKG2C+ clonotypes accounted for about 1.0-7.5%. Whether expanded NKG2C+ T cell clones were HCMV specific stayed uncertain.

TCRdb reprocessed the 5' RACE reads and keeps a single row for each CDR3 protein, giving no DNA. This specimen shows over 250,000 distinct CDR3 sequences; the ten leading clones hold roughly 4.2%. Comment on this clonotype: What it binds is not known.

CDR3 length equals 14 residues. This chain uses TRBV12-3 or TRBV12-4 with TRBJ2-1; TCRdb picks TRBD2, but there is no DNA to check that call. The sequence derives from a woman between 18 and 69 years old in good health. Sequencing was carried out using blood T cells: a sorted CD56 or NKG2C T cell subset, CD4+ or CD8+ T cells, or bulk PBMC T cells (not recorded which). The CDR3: CASIVLAGGNEQFF.